Below are 13 T cell receptor beta chains sequenced from a single sample in a study of T-cell reconstitution after alpha-beta-depleted transplantation in children (dated by TCRdb to the mid-2010s). The library was prepared using PCR. These reads were obtained on an Illumina HiSeq 2500. TCR libraries were prepared with molecular barcoding, using unique molecular identifiers to normalize TCRbeta repertoire quantification. Using fastp at Q25 and MiXCR, TCRdb reprocessed the public reads and kept productive beta chains. Entries are consolidated by CDR3 protein sequence, retaining the most common genes and DNA. Across this sample there are approximately 520,000 distinct CDR3 sequences, with more than 9.5% seen only once. The ten top clones hold 13% to 15% of the sample. The sample's treatment or condition label, in plain terms: allogeneic hematopoietic cell transplantation with graft depleted of TCRalphabeta T cells and CD19 B cells.

The source material was PBMCs, mostly from graft donor cells, sampled 180 days after TCRalphabeta/CD19-depleted stem cell transplant. Every receptor here comes from a female patient aged 2 to 10 who had a stem cell transplant for aplastic anemia, so the T cells may come from the graft donor.

V usage is TRBV11-2 and J usage is TRBJ2-2; 11 bases match TRBD2. The length of the CDR3 is 19 residues. V lost 4 bases, J lost 6 bases, and 16 bases stayed unmatched. CDR1 and CDR2 from the germline V gene are SGHAT and FQNNGV. The CDR3 DNA is TGTGCCAGCAGCTCAGGAATACTAGCGGGAGTTAACGTCGCCGGGGAGCTGTTTTTT. This encodes CASSSGILAGVNVAGELFF.

In this sample, this clonotype turned up a few times. The chain couples TRBV5-1 to TRBJ2-1; D is undetermined. This CDR3 contains 14 residues. With 0 bases removed from V and 9 bases from J, the gap between germline ends came to 13 bases. From germline, CDR1 is SGHRS and CDR2 YFSETQ. CDR3 residues: CASSLVGRYGEQFF. DNA of the CDR3: TGCGCCAGCAGCTTGGTGGGCCGTTATGGTGAGCAGTTCTTC.

The V and J genes are TRBV6-2 or TRBV6-3 and TRBJ1-2, with D perhaps matching TRBD1 (5 bases). The CDR3 consists of 14 residues. Trimming removed 2 bases at V and 4 bases at J, with 11 bases between. Germline CDR1 reads MNHEY; CDR2 reads SVGEGT. CDR3 region: CASSYGQGPYGYTF. Here the CDR3 DNA reads TGTGCCAGCAGTTACGGTCAGGGTCCCTATGGCTACACCTTC.

The chain combines TRBV28 with TRBJ1-1, with TRBD1 identical over 7 bases. CDR3 length equals 14 residues. V lost 7 bases to trimming and J lost 0 bases; unmatched junction nucleotides: 5. Germline V CDR1 and CDR2: MDHEN, SYDVKM. The CDR3 DNA reads as TGTGCCAGCATAGTAGGGGGCTTGAACACTGAAGCTTTCTTT. Amino acid sequence: CASIVGGLNTEAFF. Drawing the rest from reference TRBV28 and TRBJ1-1, the complete variable domain is DVKVTQSSRYLVKRTGEKVFLECVQDMDHENMFWYRQDPGLGLRLIYFSYDVKMKEKGDIPEGYSVSREKKERFSLILESASTNQTSMYLCASIVGGLNTEAFFGQGTRLTVV.

This clonotype was seen more than once but under ten times. This sequence joins TRBV7-2 and TRBJ1-5, with D unclear. The CDR3 contains 16 residues. CDR1 is SGHTA and CDR2 is FQGNSA in the germline V gene. Trimming removed 5 bases from V and 0 bases from J, with 14 bases in between. The CDR3 DNA reads TGTGCCAGCAGCACTCGGGGTTCCTATAGCAATCAGCCCCAGCATTTT. It translates to CASSTRGSYSNQPQHF.

This clonotype was seen a few times. The J gene is TRBJ2-7, the V gene TRBV20-1; no clear D. V was trimmed by 3 bases and J by 0 bases, leaving 12 bases between them. The CDR3 has 14 amino acids. Germline V gene lookup returns CDR1 DFQATT and CDR2 SNEGSKA (reference sequence). CDR3 nucleotide sequence: TGCAGTGCTAGTATCCGACTTCACTCCTACGAGCAGTACTTC. Translated: CSASIRLHSYEQYF.

The chain has TRBV28 and TRBJ2-4, with D perhaps matching TRBD1 (6 bases). V gave up 1 base and J gave up 1 base, with 23 bases separating them. The CDR3 contains 20 residues. Germline CDR1 is MDHEN and CDR2 is SYDVKM. CDR3 nucleotides: TGTGCCAGCAGTTTATCCTCGGCCCAGGGGATGTTTGAGGCCAAAAACATTCAGTACTTC. Translation gives CASSLSSAQGMFEAKNIQYF.

This clonotype came up a few times. The rearrangement uses TRBV9 and TRBJ2-1, with 14 bases identical to TRBD2. Germline values: CDR1 SGDLS, CDR2 YYNGEE. V lost 4 bases to trimming and J lost 1 base; unmatched junction nucleotides: 13. This CDR3 has 20 amino acids. CDR3 sequence reads: CASSPRPGTSGSGSYNEQFF. DNA for the CDR3: TGTGCCAGCAGCCCTCGTCCGGGGACTAGCGGGAGTGGGTCCTACAATGAGCAGTTCTTC.

This clonotype occurred a few times. The rearrangement uses TRBV14 and TRBJ2-2; 11 positions match TRBD2. Germline loops: CDR1 SGHDN, CDR2 FVKESK. This CDR3 has 17 amino acids. Germline trimming cut 1 base from V and 2 bases from J; bases unmatched to any gene: 3. The CDR3 nucleotides read TGTGCCAGCAGCCAAGCGCGACTAGCGGGAAACACCGGGGAGCTGTTTTTT. It translates to CASSQARLAGNTGELFF.

The genes are TRBV11-3 and TRBJ1-3; 9 bases agree with TRBD1. CDR1 and CDR2 from the germline V gene are SGHNT and YENEEA. The CDR3 sequence is 14 residues long. J lost 4 bases, V lost 3 bases, and 1 base had no gene match. The CDR3 loop reads CASSFGTGGNTIYF. CDR3 nucleotide sequence: TGTGCCAGCAGCTTTGGGACAGGGGGAAACACCATATATTTT.

This rearrangement joins TRBV18 to TRBJ1-1; 9 nucleotides line up with TRBD1. CDR3 length: 15 amino acids. Trimming removed 3 bases from V and 3 bases from J; junction bases left unmatched: 5. Germline V gene data show CDR1 as KGHSH and CDR2 as LQKENI. The CDR3 DNA follows: TGTGCCAGCTCACCGGACAGGGGCGGGGACACTGAAGCTTTCTTT. Protein: CASSPDRGGDTEAFF.

This clonotype was observed a handful of times. This chain connects TRBV13 to TRBJ2-2; D remains unclear. Germline loops: CDR1 PRHDT, CDR2 FYEKMQ (reference sequence). Trimming left V 1 base short and J 3 bases short, with 12 bases between. The CDR3 spans 16 residues. CDR3 nucleotide sequence: TGTGCCAGCAGCTTAGTCCCGGGCTGGGACACCGGGGAGCTGTTTTTT. Translated, it gives CASSLVPGWDTGELFF.

Only one count was recorded for this clonotype. The rearrangement uses TRBV9 and TRBJ2-5; possible D gene TRBD2, 5 bases. The CDR3 loop spans 14 amino acids. V was cut by 2 bases and J by 7 bases, with 15 bases left in between. Germline loops: CDR1 SGDLS, CDR2 YYNGEE. CDR3 in DNA: TGTGCCAGCAGCGTCCCCGACCAGAGGGTGACCCAGTACTTC. This sequence encodes CASSVPDQRVTQYF.